Below, 20 T cell receptor beta chains from the same sample are listed, as sequenced in a study of blood T cell repertoires in COVID-19. Profiled with immunoSEQ multiplex PCR; TCRdb holds only in-frame clones, not every one. This table holds 150,000 to 200,000 clones, around four fifths found once. The specimen was peripheral blood. These receptor sequences come from a man between 65 and 85 years old with acute or convalescent COVID-19.

The gene calls are TRBV9 and TRBJ1-2; TRBD1 might be the D (6 bases). The CDR3 length is 13 residues. CDR1 is SGDLS and CDR2 is YYNGEE in the germline V gene. The V and J ends lost 0 bases and 8 bases respectively, with 11 bases between them. CDR3 coding DNA: TGTGCCAGCAGCGTAGGACAGGCACAGGGCTACACCTTC. Amino acid sequence: CASSVGQAQGYTF.

This clone is a singleton in its sample. The chain is built from TRBV6-2 or TRBV6-3 and TRBJ2-7; TRBD1 matches at 9 bases. The CDR3 consists of 18 residues. Germline CDR1 MNHEY, CDR2 SVGEGT. With 5 bases clipped from V and 6 bases from J, the junction kept 20 bases outside the gene matches. CDR3 region: CASSNTGTGTGPFREQYF. As DNA, the CDR3 is TGTGCCAGCAGTAACACCGGCACTGGGACAGGGCCCTTTCGCGAGCAGTACTTC.

The CDR3 sequence: CASSLQQGYTF. In DNA, the CDR3 is TGTGCCAGCAGTTTGCAACAAGGCTACACCTTC. V gene TRBV28 combines with J gene TRBJ1-2; the D is unclear. Germline CDR1 reads MDHEN; CDR2 reads SYDVKM. V was pared by 3 bases and J by 8 bases, with 7 bases between. The CDR3 totals 11 residues.

This clone was seen more than once but under ten times. The chain joins TRBV28 to TRBJ2-5, with TRBD2 matching over 10 bases. Losses at the gene ends were 5 bases for V and 7 bases for J; bases not matched to a gene: 13. The CDR3 totals 16 residues. Germline lookup yields CDR1 MDHEN and CDR2 SYDVKM. The CDR3 region is CASSPGTSALIGTQYF. The CDR3, as DNA: TGTGCCAGCAGTCCCGGGACTAGCGCACTGATCGGGACCCAGTACTTC. Filled out from reference TRBV28 and TRBJ2-5, the complete variable domain reads DVKVTQSSRYLVKRTGEKVFLECVQDMDHENMFWYRQDPGLGLRLIYFSYDVKMKEKGDIPEGYSVSREKKERFSLILESASTNQTSMYLCASSPGTSALIGTQYFGPGTRLLVL.

J is TRBJ1-2 and V is TRBV5-1; D is unclear. The CDR3 is 12 residues long. V was trimmed by 0 bases and J by 7 bases, leaving 7 bases between them. From germline, CDR1 is SGHRS and CDR2 YFSETQ. The CDR3 reads CASSLAEGGYTF. In DNA form, the CDR3 reads TGCGCCAGCAGCTTGGCTGAGGGTGGCTACACCTTC.

This clone turned up a few times. The V gene is TRBV15, the J gene TRBJ1-1; 8 bases align to TRBD1. Germline values: CDR1 LNHNV, CDR2 YYDKDF (reference sequence). The CDR3 sequence is 15 residues long. V lost 4 bases and J lost 4; bases outside the gene matches: 8. Here the CDR3 DNA reads TGTGCCACCAGCATTACAGGGGGTTGGAGCACTGAAGCTTTCTTT. Protein product: CATSITGGWSTEAFF.

V gene TRBV7-9 combines with J gene TRBJ1-2, with a weak D call TRBD1 (5 bases). Germline V gives CDR1 SEHNR, CDR2 FQNEAQ (reference sequence). Trimming removed 2 bases at V and 10 bases at J, with 17 bases between. This CDR3 is built from 14 residues. The CDR3: CASSLSGGSIVYTF. CDR3 DNA: TGTGCCAGCAGCTTATCGGGGGGATCTATTGTCTACACCTTC.

The V call is TRBV5-6, the J call TRBJ2-5, with D perhaps TRBD2 (6 bases). Trimming shortened V by 0 bases and J by 1 base, and 16 bases separated the two germline ends. The V gene's germline CDR1 is SGHDT and CDR2 YYEEEE. This CDR3 is built from 17 residues. The CDR3 sequence: CASSLVKGSAGQETQYF. DNA of the CDR3: TGTGCCAGCAGCTTGGTAAAGGGTTCAGCGGGCCAAGAGACCCAGTACTTC.

J is TRBJ2-2 and V is TRBV7-8; 8 bases match TRBD2. This CDR3 is 15 amino acids long. Trimming removed 2 bases from V and 5 bases from J; junction bases left unmatched: 4. Per the germline V gene, CDR1 is SGHVS and CDR2 is FQNEAQ. CDR3 amino acids: CASSLTGGRTGELFF. For the CDR3, the DNA is TGTGCCAGCAGCTTAACGGGGGGGAGGACCGGGGAGCTGTTTTTT.

The chain couples TRBV27 to TRBJ1-4, with 8 nucleotides matching TRBD1. Losses at the gene ends were 5 bases for V and 7 bases for J; bases not matched to a gene: 9. Germline CDR1 is MNHEY and CDR2 is SMNVEV (reference sequence). CDR3 length: 15 amino acids. The chain's CDR3 is CASSLTGTGVEKLFF. The CDR3 DNA sequence: TGTGCCAGCAGTCTAACCGGGACAGGTGTTGAAAAACTGTTTTTT.

This rearrangement joins TRBV3-1 (or the pseudogene TRBV3-2) to TRBJ1-2, with a tentative D call TRBD1 (6 bases). CDR3 size: 13 residues. Germline CDR1 is LGHDT and CDR2 is YNNKEL (reference sequence). Trimming shortened V by 6 bases and J by 6 bases, and 14 bases separated the two germline ends. The CDR3 reads CASRQQGGDGYTF. The DNA for the CDR3 is TGTGCCAGCAGACAACAGGGTGGTGATGGCTACACCTTC.

The CDR3 is CARGTGVGGYTF. The CDR3, as DNA: TGTGCCAGGGGGACAGGGGTTGGAGGCTACACCTTC. The chain joins TRBV2 to TRBJ1-2, with TRBD1 matching over 10 bases. The CDR3 has 12 amino acids. Germline CDR1 SNHLY, CDR2 FYNNEI. V lost 9 bases to trimming and J lost 8 bases; unmatched junction nucleotides: 6.

The V gene is TRBV25-1, the J gene TRBJ2-4, with 7 bases fitting TRBD1. Germline assignment: CDR1 MGHDK and CDR2 SYGVNS. The length of the CDR3 is 14 residues. The ends lost 4 bases at V and 5 bases at J; junction bases unmatched: 5. Here the CDR3 reads CASSGSGTENIQYF. As DNA, the CDR3 is TGTGCCAGCAGTGGTTCAGGGACAGAAAACATTCAGTACTTC.

In its sample, this clone was seen a few times. V gene TRBV27 combines with J gene TRBJ1-2; the D is unclear. CDR3 length: 14 amino acids. Trimming pared 5 bases from V and 2 bases from J, leaving 12 bases between. Germline CDR1 is MNHEY and CDR2 is SMNVEV (reference sequence). The CDR3 is CASSTRTGNYGYTF. The CDR3 DNA follows: TGTGCCAGCAGTACCCGGACGGGGAACTATGGCTACACCTTC.

V is TRBV6-6 and J is TRBJ1-4; the D gene is possibly TRBD1 (6 bases). The CDR3 is 14 amino acids. Germline CDR1 reads MNHNY; CDR2 reads SVGAGI (reference sequence). The V and J ends lost 6 bases and 0 bases respectively, with 8 bases between them. The CDR3 nucleotides read TGTGCCAGCAGGGACAGAACAACTAATGAAAAACTGTTTTTT. This sequence encodes CASRDRTTNEKLFF.

The chain has TRBV27 and TRBJ1-3, with D unclear. The V gene's germline CDR1 is MNHEY and CDR2 SMNVEV (reference sequence). Between the trimmed V and J ends, which lost 4 bases and 3 bases, there was a span of 19 bases. The CDR3 loop spans 17 amino acids. CDR3 sequence reads: CASSWELGGSLGNTIYF. The CDR3 DNA follows: TGTGCCAGCAGTTGGGAGTTGGGAGGTTCTCTTGGAAACACCATATATTTT.

V and J are TRBV6-5 and TRBJ1-2; possibly TRBD1 for D (6 bases). Germline CDR1 and CDR2: MNHEY and SVGAGI. Trimming stripped 4 bases from V and 4 bases from J, with 19 bases between. There are 16 residues in the CDR3. Here the CDR3 DNA reads TGTGCCAGCAGTTTTGGGACACCGTCTGGGGGCTATGGCTACACCTTC. Its protein is CASSFGTPSGGYGYTF.

The chain is built from TRBV12-3 or TRBV12-4 and TRBJ1-2; unclear D gene. The CDR3 extends over 13 amino acids. Deletions cut 10 bases from V and 5 bases from J, with 17 bases between. CDR3 in DNA: TGTGCCACCAAGGCGGGTGGAAGGTATGGCTACACCTTC. Encoded protein: CATKAGGRYGYTF.

The DNA of the CDR3 is TGTGCCAGCGGGGGAGGGGGATTTGAGGCCCAGCATTTT. This gives the protein CASGGGGFEAQHF. This chain links TRBV28 with TRBJ1-5; D is perhaps TRBD1 (6 bases). Per germline, CDR1 MDHEN and CDR2 SYDVKM. V lost 8 bases, J lost 11 bases, and 19 bases lay in between. CDR3 length: 13 amino acids.

This chain links TRBV30 with TRBJ2-3; tentatively, D is TRBD1 (5 bases). Germline CDR1 reads GTSNPN; CDR2 reads SVGIG (reference sequence). The CDR3 loop spans 15 amino acids. Trimming took off 1 base at V and 0 bases at J, with 11 bases between the two ends. The CDR3 nucleotides are TGTGCCTGGAGTGATGGCAGGGTGAGCACAGATACGCAGTATTTT. As protein: CAWSDGRVSTDTQYF.